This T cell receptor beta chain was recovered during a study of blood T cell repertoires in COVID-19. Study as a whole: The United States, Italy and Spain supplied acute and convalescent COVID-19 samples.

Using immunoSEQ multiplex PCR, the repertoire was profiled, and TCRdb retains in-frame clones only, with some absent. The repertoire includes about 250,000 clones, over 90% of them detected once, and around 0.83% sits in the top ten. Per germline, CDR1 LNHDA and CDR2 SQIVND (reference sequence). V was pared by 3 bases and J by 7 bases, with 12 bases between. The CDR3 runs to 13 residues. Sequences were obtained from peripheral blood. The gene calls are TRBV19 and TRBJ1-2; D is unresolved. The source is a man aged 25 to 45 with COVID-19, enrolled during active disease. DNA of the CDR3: TGTGCCAGTAGTATTCACTTTCCGGGTGGCTACACCTTC. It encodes CASSIHFPGGYTF. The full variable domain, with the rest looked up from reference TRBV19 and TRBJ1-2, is DGGITQSPKYLFRKEGQNVTLSCEQNLNHDAMYWYRQDPGQGLRLIYYSQIVNDFQKGDIAEGYSVSREKKESFPLTVTSAQKNPTAFYLCASSIHFPGGYTFGSGTRLTVV.